The 7 T cell receptor beta chains in this list originate from one sample, sequenced in a study of vaccination and CD4 T cells after COVID-19. No antigen has been assigned to these receptors. Cultured CD4+ T-cell DNA underwent Oncomine TCR Beta short-read sequencing. Using its own MiXCR run on the PCR reads, TCRdb lists one record per CDR3 protein. The sample lists about 20,000 distinct CDR3 sequences; around 55% were seen once. Regarding treatment: roughly 11-day PBMC culture with coronavirus spike peptide pools or control peptides (ViraFEST assay). Sequenced input: CD4+ T cells from blood, cultured in vitro. Source of these receptors: a human donor who had recovered from COVID-19.

The chain employs TRBV3-1 and TRBJ1-5; D gene uncertain. Germline values: CDR1 LGHDT, CDR2 YNNKEL (reference sequence). The CDR3 runs to 15 residues. V shed 2 bases and J shed 3 bases, with 11 bases lying between them. CDR3 protein: CASSQSLRTNQPQHF. The CDR3 region has the DNA TGTGCCAGCAGCCAATCCCTTCGGACCAATCAGCCCCAGCATTTT.

A few counts support this clonotype. The chain links TRBV24-1 to TRBJ2-3, with D maybe TRBD1 (5 bases). The germline V and J ends were trimmed by 7 bases and 3 bases, with 16 bases remaining between them. The CDR3 length is 15 residues. The germline CDR1 and CDR2 sequences are KGHDR and SFDVKD. This CDR3 is CATSNRGSGTDTQYF. The CDR3 nucleotides read TGTGCCACCAGCAATAGGGGTAGTGGAACAGATACGCAGTATTTT.

This clonotype was found once. This chain connects TRBV15 to TRBJ2-4, with 7 bases that match TRBD2. The CDR3 has 19 amino acids. Losses at the gene ends were 0 bases for V and 2 bases for J; bases not matched to a gene: 13. Germline V gene data show CDR1 as LNHNV and CDR2 as YYDKDF (reference sequence). In DNA, the CDR3 is TGTGCCACCAGCAGAGATGCGACTCCTTGGACTAGGACCAAAAACATTCAGTACTTC. The encoded protein is CATSRDATPWTRTKNIQYF.

The chain employs TRBV6-1 and TRBJ1-5, with 7 bases lining up with TRBD1. Per germline, CDR1 MNHNS and CDR2 SASEGT. With V trimmed by 4 bases and J by 2 bases, 2 bases remained unmatched. The CDR3 runs to 14 residues. CDR3 in DNA: TGTGCCAGCAGTGGACAGGGAGGCAATCAGCCCCAGCATTTT. This gives the protein CASSGQGGNQPQHF.

This clonotype has more than one count but fewer than ten. This rearrangement joins TRBV20-1 to TRBJ2-3; 12 nucleotides agree with TRBD2. Germline CDR1 is DFQATT and CDR2 is SNEGSKA (reference sequence). Germline trimming cut 6 bases from V and 2 bases from J; bases unmatched to any gene: 12. This CDR3 has 17 residues. DNA of the CDR3: TGCAGTGCCATCATCCTAGCGGGAGGGTATGTCACAGATACGCAGTATTTT. This gives the protein CSAIILAGGYVTDTQYF.

V gene TRBV27 combines with J gene TRBJ2-7, with 7 bases identical to TRBD1. The V gene end was trimmed by 6 bases and the J gene end by 9 bases; junction bases not matched to a gene: 11. CDR1 is MNHEY and CDR2 is SMNVEV in the germline V gene (reference sequence). This CDR3 has 13 amino acids. The CDR3 sequence is CASRPGTVAAQYF. Here the CDR3 DNA reads TGTGCCAGCAGACCCGGGACAGTAGCCGCGCAGTACTTC.

This rearrangement joins TRBV24-1 to TRBJ2-5; TRBD2 agrees at 9 bases. J lost 5 bases, V lost 3 bases, and 9 bases had no gene match. This CDR3 has 16 residues. Germline V CDR1 and CDR2: KGHDR, SFDVKD. CDR3 nucleotide sequence: TGTGCCACCAGTGATGCTCGTAGCGGGAGAGGGGAGACCCAGTACTTC. This gives the protein CATSDARSGRGETQYF.